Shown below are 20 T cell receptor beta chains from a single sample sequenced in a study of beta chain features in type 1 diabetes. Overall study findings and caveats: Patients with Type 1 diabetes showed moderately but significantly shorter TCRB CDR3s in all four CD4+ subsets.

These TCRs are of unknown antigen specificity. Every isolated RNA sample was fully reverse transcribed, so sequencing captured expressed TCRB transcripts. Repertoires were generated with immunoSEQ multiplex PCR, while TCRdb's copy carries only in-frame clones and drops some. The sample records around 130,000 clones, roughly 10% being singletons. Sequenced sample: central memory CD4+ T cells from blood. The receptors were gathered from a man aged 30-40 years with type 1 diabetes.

The DNA of the CDR3 is TGTGCCAGCAGCCCTTTGAACTCCGGGACTGAAGCTTTCTTT. Protein: CASSPLNSGTEAFF. This chain uses TRBV4-2 with TRBJ1-1, with D uncertain. Germline V gene sequence: CDR1 LGHNA, CDR2 YNFKEQ. Trimming removed 4 bases from V and 5 bases from J, with 14 bases in between. The CDR3 sequence is 14 residues long.

The CDR3 loop reads CASSSLAGGPYNEQFF. For the CDR3, the DNA is TGTGCCAGCAGCTCATTAGCGGGGGGGCCTTACAATGAGCAGTTCTTC. The J gene is TRBJ2-1, the V gene TRBV14, with 11 bases that match TRBD2. After removal of 5 bases from V and 4 bases from J, the junction contained 7 bases not matched to a gene. CDR3 size: 16 residues. The germline V gene has CDR1 SGHDN and CDR2 FVKESK. The variable domain in full, completed from reference TRBV14 and TRBJ2-1, reads EAGVTQFPSHSVIEKGQTVTLRCDPISGHDNLYWYRRVMGKEIKFLLHFVKESKQDESGMPNNRFLAERTGGTYSTLKVQPAELEDSGVYFCASSSLAGGPYNEQFFGPGTRLTVL.

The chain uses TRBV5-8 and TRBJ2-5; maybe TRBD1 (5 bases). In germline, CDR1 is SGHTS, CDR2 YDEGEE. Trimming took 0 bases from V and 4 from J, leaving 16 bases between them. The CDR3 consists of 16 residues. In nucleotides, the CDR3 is TGTGCCAGCAGCTTGGCCATGATCCGGCAGGGAGAGACCCAGTACTTC. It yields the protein CASSLAMIRQGETQYF.

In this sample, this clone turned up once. CDR3 sequence reads: CASSRAQGSYEQYF. Here the CDR3 DNA reads TGTGCCAGCAGCCGGGCCCAGGGCAGTTACGAGCAGTACTTC. The chain has TRBV11-2 and TRBJ2-7; D possibly corresponds to TRBD1 (5 bases). The germline V gene has CDR1 SGHAT and CDR2 FQNNGV. V lost 5 bases and J 4 bases, leaving 15 bases between the germline ends. CDR3 length: 14 residues.

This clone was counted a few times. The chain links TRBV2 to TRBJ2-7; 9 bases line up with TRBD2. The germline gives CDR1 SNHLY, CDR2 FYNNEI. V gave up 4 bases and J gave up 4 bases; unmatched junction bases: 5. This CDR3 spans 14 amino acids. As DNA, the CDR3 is TGTGCCAGCAGTGGAGTTAGCGGGGGTTACGAGCAGTACTTC. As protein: CASSGVSGGYEQYF.

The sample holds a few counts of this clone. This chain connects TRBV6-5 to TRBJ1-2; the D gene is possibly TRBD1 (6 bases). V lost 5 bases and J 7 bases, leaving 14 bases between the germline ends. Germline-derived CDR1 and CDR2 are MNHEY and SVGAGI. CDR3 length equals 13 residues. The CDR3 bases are TGTGCCAGCAGTCCGCAGGGGTTTGGTGGCTACACCTTC. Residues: CASSPQGFGGYTF.

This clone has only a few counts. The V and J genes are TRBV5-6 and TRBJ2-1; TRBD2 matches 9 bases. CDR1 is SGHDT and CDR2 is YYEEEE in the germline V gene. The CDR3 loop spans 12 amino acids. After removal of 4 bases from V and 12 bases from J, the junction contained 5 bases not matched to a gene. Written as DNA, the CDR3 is TGTGCCAGCAGCGGGACTAGCTGGAGGCAGTTCTTC. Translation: CASSGTSWRQFF.

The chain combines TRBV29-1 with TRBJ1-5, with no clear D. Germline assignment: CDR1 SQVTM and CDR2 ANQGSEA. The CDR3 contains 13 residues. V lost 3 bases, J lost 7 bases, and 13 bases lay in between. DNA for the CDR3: TGCAGCGTTGATGAGGGCGGTGGACAGCCCCAGCATTTT. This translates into CSVDEGGGQPQHF.

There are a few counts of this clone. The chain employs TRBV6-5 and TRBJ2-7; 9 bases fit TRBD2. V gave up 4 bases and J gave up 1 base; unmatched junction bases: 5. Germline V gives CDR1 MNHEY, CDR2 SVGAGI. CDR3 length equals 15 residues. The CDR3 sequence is CASSLGSGGSYEQYF. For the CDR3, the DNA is TGTGCCAGCAGTTTAGGTAGCGGGGGATCCTACGAGCAGTACTTC.

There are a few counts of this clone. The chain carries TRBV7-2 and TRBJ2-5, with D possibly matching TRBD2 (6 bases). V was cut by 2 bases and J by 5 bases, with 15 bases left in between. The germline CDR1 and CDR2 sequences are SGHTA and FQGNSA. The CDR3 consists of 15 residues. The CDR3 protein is CASSLTQSGGETQYF. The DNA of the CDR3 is TGTGCCAGCAGCTTAACACAGTCCGGAGGGGAGACCCAGTACTTC.

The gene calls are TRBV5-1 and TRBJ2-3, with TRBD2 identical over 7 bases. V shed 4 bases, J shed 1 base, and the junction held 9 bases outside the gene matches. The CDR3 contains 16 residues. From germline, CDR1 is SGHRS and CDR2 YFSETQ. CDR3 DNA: TGCGCCAGCAGCCCCGGACTAGATACGGGCACAGATACGCAGTATTTT. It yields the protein CASSPGLDTGTDTQYF.

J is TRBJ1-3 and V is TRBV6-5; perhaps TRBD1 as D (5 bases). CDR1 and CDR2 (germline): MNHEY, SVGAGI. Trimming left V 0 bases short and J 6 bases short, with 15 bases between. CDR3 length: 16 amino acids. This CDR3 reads CASSYSGVGAENTIYF. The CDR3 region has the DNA TGTGCCAGCAGTTACTCCGGCGTAGGGGCAGAAAACACCATATATTTT.

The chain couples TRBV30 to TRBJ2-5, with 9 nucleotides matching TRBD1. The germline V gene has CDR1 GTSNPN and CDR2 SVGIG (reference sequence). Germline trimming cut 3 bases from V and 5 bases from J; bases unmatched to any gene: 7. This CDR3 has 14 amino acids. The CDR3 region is CAWRGQGAGETQYF. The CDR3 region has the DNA TGTGCCTGGAGGGGACAGGGCGCTGGGGAGACCCAGTACTTC.

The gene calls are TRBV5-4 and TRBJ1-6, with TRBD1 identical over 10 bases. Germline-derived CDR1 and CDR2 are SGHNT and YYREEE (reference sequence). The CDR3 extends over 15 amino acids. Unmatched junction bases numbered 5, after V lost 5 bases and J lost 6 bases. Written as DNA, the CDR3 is TGTGCCAGCAGTGTGGACAGGGGGTTTAATTCACCCCTCCACTTT. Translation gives CASSVDRGFNSPLHF. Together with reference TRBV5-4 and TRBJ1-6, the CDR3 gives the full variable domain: ETGVTQSPTHLIKTRGQQVTLRCSSQSGHNTVSWYQQALGQGPQFIFQYYREEENGRGNFPPRFSGLQFPNYSSELNVNALELDDSALYLCASSVDRGFNSPLHFGNGTRLTVT.

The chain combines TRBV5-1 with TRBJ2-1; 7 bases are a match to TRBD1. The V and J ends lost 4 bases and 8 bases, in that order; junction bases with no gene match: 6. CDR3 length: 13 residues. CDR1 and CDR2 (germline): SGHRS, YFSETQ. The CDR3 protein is CASSNGDRDEQFF. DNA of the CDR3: TGCGCCAGCAGCAACGGAGACAGGGATGAGCAGTTCTTC.

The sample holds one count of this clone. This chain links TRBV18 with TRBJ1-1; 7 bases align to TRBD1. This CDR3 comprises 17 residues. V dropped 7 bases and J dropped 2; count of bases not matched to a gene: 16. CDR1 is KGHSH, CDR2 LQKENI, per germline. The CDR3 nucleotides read TGTGCCAGCTTACTCGCAGGGGGAACAATACTTAACACTGAAGCTTTCTTT. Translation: CASLLAGGTILNTEAFF.

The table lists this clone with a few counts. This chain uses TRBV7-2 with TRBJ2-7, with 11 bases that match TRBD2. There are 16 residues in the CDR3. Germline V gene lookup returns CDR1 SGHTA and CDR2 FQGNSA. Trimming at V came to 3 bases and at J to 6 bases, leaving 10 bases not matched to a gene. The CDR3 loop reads CASSLSIAGGLAEQYF. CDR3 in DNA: TGTGCCAGCAGCTTGTCTATAGCGGGGGGGCTGGCCGAGCAGTACTTC.

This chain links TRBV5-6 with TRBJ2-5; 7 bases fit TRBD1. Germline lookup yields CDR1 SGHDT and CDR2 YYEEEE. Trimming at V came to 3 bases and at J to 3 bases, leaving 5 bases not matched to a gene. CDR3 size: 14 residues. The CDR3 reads CASSSGDRKETQYF. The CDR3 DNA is TGTGCCAGCAGCTCCGGGGACAGAAAAGAGACCCAGTACTTC. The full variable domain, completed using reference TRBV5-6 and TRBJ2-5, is DAGVTQSPTHLIKTRGQQVTLRCSPKSGHDTVSWYQQALGQGPQFIFQYYEEEERQRGNFPDRFSGHQFPNYSSELNVNALLLGDSALYLCASSSGDRKETQYFGPGTRLLVL.

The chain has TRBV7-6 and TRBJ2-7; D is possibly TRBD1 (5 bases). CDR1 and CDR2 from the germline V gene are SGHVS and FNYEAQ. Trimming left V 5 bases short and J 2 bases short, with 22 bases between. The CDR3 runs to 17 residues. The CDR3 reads CASSTPWKGEGAYEQYF. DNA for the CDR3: TGTGCCAGCAGCACCCCATGGAAAGGAGAAGGGGCCTACGAGCAGTACTTC.

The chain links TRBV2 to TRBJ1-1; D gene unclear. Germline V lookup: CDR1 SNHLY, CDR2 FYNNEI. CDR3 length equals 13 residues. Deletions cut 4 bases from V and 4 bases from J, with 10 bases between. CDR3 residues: CASSGGEGTEAFF. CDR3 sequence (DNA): TGTGCCAGCAGTGGGGGAGAGGGCACTGAAGCTTTCTTT.